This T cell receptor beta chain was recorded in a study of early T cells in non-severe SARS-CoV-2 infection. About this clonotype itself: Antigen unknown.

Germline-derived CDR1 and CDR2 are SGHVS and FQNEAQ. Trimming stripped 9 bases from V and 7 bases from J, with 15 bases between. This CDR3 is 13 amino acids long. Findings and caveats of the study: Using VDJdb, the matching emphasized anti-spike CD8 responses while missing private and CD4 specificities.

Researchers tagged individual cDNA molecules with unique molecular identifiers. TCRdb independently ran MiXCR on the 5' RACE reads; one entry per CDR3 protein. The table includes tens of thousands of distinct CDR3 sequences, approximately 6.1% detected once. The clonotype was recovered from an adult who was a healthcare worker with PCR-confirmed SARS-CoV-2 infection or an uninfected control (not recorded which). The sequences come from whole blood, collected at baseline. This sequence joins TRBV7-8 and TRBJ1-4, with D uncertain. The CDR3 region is CASASIGSEKLFF. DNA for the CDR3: TGTGCCAGTGCCTCAATCGGAAGTGAAAAACTGTTTTTT. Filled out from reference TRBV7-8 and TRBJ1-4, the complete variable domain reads GAGVSQSPRYKVAKRGQDVALRCDPISGHVSLFWYQQALGQGPEFLTYFQNEAQLDKSGLPSDRFFAERPEGSVSTLKIQRTQQEDSAVYLCASASIGSEKLFFGSGTQLSVL.